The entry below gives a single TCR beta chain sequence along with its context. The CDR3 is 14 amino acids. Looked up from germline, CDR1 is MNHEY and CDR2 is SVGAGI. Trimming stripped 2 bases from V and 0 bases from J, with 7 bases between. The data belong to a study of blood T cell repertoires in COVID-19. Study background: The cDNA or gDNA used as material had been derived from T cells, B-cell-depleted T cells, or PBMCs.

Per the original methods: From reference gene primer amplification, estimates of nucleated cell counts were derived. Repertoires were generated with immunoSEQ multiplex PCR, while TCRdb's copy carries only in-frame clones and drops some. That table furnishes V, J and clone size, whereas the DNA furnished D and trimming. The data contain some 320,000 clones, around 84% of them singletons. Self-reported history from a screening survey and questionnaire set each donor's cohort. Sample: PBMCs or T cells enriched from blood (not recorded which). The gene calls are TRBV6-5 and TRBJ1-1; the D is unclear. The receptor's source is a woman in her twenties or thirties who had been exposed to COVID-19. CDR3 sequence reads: CASSYAVMNTEAFF. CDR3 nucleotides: TGTGCCAGCAGTTACGCGGTAATGAACACTGAAGCTTTCTTT.